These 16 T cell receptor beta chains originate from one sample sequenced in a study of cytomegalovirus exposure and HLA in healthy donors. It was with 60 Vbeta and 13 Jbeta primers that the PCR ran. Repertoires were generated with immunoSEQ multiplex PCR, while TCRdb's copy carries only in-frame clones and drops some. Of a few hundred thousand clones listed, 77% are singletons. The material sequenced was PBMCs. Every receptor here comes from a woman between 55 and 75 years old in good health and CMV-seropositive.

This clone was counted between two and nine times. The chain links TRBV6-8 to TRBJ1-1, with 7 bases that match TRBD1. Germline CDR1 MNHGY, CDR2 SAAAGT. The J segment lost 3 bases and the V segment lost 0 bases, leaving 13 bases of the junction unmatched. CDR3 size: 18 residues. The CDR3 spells CASSYSILGRGGDTEAFF. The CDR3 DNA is TGTGCCAGCAGTTACTCGATTTTAGGGAGAGGGGGCGACACTGAAGCTTTCTTT.

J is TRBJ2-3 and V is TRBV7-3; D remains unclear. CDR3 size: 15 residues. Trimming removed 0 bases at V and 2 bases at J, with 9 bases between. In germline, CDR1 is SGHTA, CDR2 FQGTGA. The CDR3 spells CASSLTVRFTDTQYF. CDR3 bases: TGTGCCAGCAGCTTAACGGTGCGGTTCACAGATACGCAGTATTTT. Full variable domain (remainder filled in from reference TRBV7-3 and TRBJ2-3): GAGVSQTPSNKVTEKGKYVELRCDPISGHTALYWYRQSLGQGPEFLIYFQGTGAADDSGLPNDRFFAVRPEGSVSTLKIQRTERGDSAVYLCASSLTVRFTDTQYFGPGTRLTVL.

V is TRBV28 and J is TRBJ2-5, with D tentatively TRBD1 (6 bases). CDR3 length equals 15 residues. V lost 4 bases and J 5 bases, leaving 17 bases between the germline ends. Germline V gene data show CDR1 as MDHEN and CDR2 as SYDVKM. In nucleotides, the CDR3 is TGTGCCAGCAGTTCATCACAGGGAATAGGGGAGACCCAGTACTTC. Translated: CASSSSQGIGETQYF.

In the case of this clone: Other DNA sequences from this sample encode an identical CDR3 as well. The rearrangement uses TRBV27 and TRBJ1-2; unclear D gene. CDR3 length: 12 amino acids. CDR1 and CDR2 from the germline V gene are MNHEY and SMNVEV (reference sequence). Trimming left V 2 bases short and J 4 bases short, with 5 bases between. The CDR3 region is CASSLAGYGYTF. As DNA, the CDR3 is TGTGCCAGCAGTTTAGCGGGCTATGGCTACACCTTC.

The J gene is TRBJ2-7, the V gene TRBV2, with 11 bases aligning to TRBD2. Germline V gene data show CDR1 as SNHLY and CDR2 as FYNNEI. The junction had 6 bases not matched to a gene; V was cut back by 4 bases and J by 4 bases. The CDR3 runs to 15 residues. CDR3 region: CASSASSGRLYEQYF. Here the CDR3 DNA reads TGTGCCAGCAGTGCGTCTAGCGGGAGGCTGTACGAGCAGTACTTC.

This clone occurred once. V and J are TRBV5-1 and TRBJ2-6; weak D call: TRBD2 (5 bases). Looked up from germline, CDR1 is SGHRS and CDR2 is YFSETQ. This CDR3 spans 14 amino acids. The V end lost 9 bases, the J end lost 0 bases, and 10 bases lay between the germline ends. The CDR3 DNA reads TGCGCCACCCTTGAGGGCTCTGGGGCCAACGTCCTGACTTTC. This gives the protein CATLEGSGANVLTF.

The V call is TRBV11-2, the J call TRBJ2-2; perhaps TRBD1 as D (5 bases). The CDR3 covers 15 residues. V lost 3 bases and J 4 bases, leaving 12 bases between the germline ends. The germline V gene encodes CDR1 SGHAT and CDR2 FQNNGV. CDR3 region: CASSFWGAVTGELFF. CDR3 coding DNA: TGTGCCAGCAGCTTCTGGGGCGCGGTCACCGGGGAGCTGTTTTTT.

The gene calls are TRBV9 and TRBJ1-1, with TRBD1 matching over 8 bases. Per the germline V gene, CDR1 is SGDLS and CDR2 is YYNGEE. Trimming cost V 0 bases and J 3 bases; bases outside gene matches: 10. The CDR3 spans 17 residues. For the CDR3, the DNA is TGTGCCAGCAGCGTAGGGGCAGGGGGCGAGGGGGACACTGAAGCTTTCTTT. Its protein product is CASSVGAGGEGDTEAFF.

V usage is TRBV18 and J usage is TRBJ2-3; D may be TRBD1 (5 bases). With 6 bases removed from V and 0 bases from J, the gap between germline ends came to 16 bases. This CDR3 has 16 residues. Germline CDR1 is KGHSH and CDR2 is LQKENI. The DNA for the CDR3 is TGTGCCAGCTCCCCCCTGGGGCAGCTCAGCACAGATACGCAGTATTTT. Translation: CASSPLGQLSTDTQYF.

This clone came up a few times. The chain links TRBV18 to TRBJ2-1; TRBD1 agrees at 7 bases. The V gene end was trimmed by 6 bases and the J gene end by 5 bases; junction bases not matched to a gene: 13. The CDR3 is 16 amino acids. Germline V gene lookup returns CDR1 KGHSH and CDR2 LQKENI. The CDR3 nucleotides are TGTGCCAGCTCCTGGAGAGGGGGCGCGGTGGACAATGAGCAGTTCTTC. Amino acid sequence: CASSWRGGAVDNEQFF.

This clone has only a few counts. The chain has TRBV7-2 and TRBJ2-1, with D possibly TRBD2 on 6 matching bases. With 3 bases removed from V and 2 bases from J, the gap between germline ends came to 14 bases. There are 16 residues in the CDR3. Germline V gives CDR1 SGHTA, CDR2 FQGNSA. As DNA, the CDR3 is TGTGCCAGCAGCTTGGGACTCTCGGTTCCCTACAATGAGCAGTTCTTC. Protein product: CASSLGLSVPYNEQFF.

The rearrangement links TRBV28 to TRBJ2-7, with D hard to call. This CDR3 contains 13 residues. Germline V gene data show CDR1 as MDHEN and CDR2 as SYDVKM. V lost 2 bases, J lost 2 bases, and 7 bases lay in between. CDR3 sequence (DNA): TGTGCCAGCAGTTTAAACAGCCCCTACGAGCAGTACTTC. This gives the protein CASSLNSPYEQYF.

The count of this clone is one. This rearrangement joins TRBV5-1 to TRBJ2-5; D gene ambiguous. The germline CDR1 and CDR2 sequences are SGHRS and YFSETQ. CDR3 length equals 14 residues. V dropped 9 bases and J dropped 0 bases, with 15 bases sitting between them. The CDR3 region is CATSAQNNQETQYF. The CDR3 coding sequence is TGCGCCACCAGTGCCCAGAACAACCAAGAGACCCAGTACTTC.

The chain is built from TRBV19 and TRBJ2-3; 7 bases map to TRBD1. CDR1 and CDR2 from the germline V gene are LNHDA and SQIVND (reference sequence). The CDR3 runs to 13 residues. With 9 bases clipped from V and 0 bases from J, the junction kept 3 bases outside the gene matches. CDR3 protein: CASRDRSTDTQYF. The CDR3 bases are TGTGCCAGCCGGGACAGAAGCACAGATACGCAGTATTTT.

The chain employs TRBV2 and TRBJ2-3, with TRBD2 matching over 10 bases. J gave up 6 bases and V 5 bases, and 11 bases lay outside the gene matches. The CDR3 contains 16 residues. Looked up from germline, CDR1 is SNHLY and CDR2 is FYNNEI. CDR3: CASSYLPSGSGDTQYF. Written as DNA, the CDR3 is TGTGCCAGCAGTTATTTACCTAGCGGGAGCGGGGATACGCAGTATTTT.

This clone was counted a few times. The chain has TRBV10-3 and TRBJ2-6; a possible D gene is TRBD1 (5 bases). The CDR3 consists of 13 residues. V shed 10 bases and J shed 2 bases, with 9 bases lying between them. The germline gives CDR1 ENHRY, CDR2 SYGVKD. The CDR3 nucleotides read TGTGCCACCCTGGGGCCTGGGGCCAACGTCCTGACTTTC. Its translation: CATLGPGANVLTF.